This T cell receptor beta chain was recovered during a study of OX40 agonist ivuxolimab in advanced cancers. The CDR3 extends over 14 amino acids. V dropped 2 bases and J dropped 4; count of bases not matched to a gene: 2. Germline CDR1 reads SGHRS; CDR2 reads YFSETQ. TCRdb's table, derived via immunoSEQ multiplex PCR, lists solely in-frame clones and lacks some. The sample contains some 57,000 clones, approximately 81% of which appear only once. This receptor was taken from an adult with an advanced solid tumor such as melanoma, head and neck, liver or kidney cancer. The sequenced sample was CD4+ or CD8+ T cells sorted from blood, obtained in a trial of the OX40 agonist ivuxolimab. The chain employs TRBV5-1 and TRBJ2-1; TRBD2 matches 8 bases. The CDR3 coding sequence is TGCGCCAGCAGCTTTAGCGGGACTTACAATGAGCAGTTCTTC. It codes for CASSFSGTYNEQFF.